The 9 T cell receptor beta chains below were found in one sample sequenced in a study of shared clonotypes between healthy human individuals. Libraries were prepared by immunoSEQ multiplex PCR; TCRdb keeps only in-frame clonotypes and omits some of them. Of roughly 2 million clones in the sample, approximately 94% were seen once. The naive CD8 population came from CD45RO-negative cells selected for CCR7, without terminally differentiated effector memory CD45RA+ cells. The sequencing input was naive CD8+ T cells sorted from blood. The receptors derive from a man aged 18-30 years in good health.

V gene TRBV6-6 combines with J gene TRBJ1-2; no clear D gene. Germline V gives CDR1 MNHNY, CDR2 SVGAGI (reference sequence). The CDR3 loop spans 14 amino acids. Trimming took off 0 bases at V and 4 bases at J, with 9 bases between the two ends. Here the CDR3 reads CASSYSRESYGYTF. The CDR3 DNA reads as TGTGCCAGCAGTTACTCCCGGGAGAGCTATGGCTACACCTTC.

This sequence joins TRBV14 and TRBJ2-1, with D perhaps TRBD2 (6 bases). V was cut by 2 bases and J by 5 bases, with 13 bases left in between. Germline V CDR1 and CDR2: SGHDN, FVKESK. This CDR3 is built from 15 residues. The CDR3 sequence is CASSQSSVEHNEQFF. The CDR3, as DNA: TGTGCCAGCAGCCAATCTAGCGTCGAGCACAATGAGCAGTTCTTC.

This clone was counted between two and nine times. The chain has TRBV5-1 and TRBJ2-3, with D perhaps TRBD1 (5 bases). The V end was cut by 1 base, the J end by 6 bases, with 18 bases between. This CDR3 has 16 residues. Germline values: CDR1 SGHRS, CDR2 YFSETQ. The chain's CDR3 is CASSLISGLGGDTQYF. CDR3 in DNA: TGCGCCAGCAGCTTGATTTCAGGGCTAGGTGGGGATACGCAGTATTTT.

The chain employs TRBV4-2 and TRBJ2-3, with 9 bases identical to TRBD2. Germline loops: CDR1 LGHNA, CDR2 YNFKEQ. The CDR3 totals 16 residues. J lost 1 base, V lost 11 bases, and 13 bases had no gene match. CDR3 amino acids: CALRAGGPVRTDTQYF. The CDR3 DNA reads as TGTGCCCTTAGAGCGGGGGGCCCTGTTCGCACAGATACGCAGTATTTT.

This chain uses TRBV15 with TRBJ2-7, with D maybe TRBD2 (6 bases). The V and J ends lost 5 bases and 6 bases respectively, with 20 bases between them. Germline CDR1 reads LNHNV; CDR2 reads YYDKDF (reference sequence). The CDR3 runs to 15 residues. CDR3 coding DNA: TGTGCCACCAGCGACTACTGGGGGGTTCCGGGCGAGCAGTACTTC. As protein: CATSDYWGVPGEQYF.

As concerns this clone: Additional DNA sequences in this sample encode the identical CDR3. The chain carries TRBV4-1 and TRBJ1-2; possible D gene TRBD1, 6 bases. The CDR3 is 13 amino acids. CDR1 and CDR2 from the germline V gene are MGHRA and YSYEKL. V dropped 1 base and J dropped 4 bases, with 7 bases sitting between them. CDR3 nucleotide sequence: TGCGCCAGCAGCCAAGTGGACAGCTATGGCTACACCTTC. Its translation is CASSQVDSYGYTF.

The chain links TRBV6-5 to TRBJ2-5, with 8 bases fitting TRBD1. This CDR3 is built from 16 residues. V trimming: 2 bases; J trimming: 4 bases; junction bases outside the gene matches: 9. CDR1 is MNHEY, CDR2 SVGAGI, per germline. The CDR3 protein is CASSYHGQGYPETQYF. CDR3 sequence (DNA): TGTGCCAGCAGTTACCACGGACAGGGCTATCCAGAGACCCAGTACTTC.

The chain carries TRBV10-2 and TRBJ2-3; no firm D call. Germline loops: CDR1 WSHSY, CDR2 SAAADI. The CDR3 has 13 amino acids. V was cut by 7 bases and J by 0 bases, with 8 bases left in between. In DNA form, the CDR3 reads TGCGCCAGCACTTGGATTAGCACAGATACGCAGTATTTT. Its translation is CASTWISTDTQYF.

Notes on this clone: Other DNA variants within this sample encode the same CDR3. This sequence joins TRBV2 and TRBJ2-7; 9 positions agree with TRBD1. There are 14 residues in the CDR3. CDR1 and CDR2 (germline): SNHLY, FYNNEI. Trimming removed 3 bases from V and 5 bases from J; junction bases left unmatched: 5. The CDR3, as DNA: TGTGCCAGCAGTGAGGGACAGGGATTCCACGAGCAGTACTTC. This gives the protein CASSEGQGFHEQYF.